Listed below are T cell receptor beta chains from one sample, sequenced in a study of blood T cell repertoires in COVID-19. Here immunoSEQ multiplex PCR was the method, and the copy in TCRdb shows in-frame clones only, minus some. In the table there are some 240,000 clones, 75% to 90% of which are singletons. Sequencing was carried out using peripheral blood. The receptor source for this set is a man aged 55 to 70 who had recovered from COVID-19. Both conserved end residues are part of each CDR3. Fields, in order: clone size, V gene, D gene, J gene, CDR3 protein, CDR3 DNA. D genes are given only for firm matches. Size is omitted from some rows. Given values are once, few, many or a class for expanded clones.

clone size: -
V gene: TRBV27
D gene: -
J gene: TRBJ2-1
CDR3 protein: CASTPMGGYNEQFF
CDR3 DNA: TGTGCCAGCACCCCCATGGGGGGTTACAATGAGCAGTTCTTC

clone size: -
V gene: TRBV20-1
D gene: -
J gene: TRBJ2-7
CDR3 protein: CSVLLSYEQYF
CDR3 DNA: TGCAGTGTTCTCCTCTCCTACGAGCAGTACTTC

clone size: -
V gene: TRBV24-1
D gene: TRBD2
J gene: TRBJ2-2
CDR3 protein: CATSRTSGGGYTGELFF
CDR3 DNA: TGTGCCACCAGTCGTACTAGCGGGGGAGGTTATACCGGGGAGCTGTTTTTT

clone size: -
V gene: TRBV7-8
D gene: -
J gene: TRBJ2-3
CDR3 protein: CASTPNAPGTDTQYF
CDR3 DNA: TGTGCCAGCACTCCAAATGCCCCGGGAACAGATACGCAGTATTTT

clone size: once
V gene: TRBV5-1
D gene: TRBD1
J gene: TRBJ1-1
CDR3 protein: CASSGNQGANTEAFF
CDR3 DNA: TGCGCCAGCAGCGGTAATCAGGGGGCGAACACTGAAGCTTTCTTT

clone size: -
V gene: TRBV2
D gene: TRBD2
J gene: TRBJ2-3
CDR3 protein: CASSESPFLAGGDTQYF
CDR3 DNA: TGTGCCAGCAGTGAAAGTCCGTTCCTAGCGGGGGGAGATACGCAGTATTTT

clone size: once
V gene: TRBV5-1
D gene: TRBD2
J gene: TRBJ2-3
CDR3 protein: CASSLGSGGATDTQYF
CDR3 DNA: TGCGCCAGCAGCTTGGGTAGCGGGGGGGCCACAGATACGCAGTATTTT

clone size: -
V gene: TRBV3-1/TRBV3-2
D gene: -
J gene: TRBJ1-3
CDR3 protein: CASSHWAGGSGNTIYF
CDR3 DNA: TGTGCCAGCAGCCATTGGGCGGGGGGATCAGGAAACACCATATATTTT

clone size: -
V gene: TRBV14
D gene: -
J gene: TRBJ1-4
CDR3 protein: CASSQVSRTSGIREKLFF
CDR3 DNA: TGTGCCAGCAGCCAAGTGTCCCGGACAAGTGGGATTCGTGAAAAACTGTTTTTT

clone size: -
V gene: TRBV5-1
D gene: TRBD1
J gene: TRBJ1-4
CDR3 protein: CASSLLGQGEKLFF
CDR3 DNA: TGCGCCAGCAGCTTACTCGGACAGGGTGAAAAACTGTTTTTT

clone size: -
V gene: TRBV28
D gene: TRBD2
J gene: TRBJ2-1
CDR3 protein: CASSGSGLAGGGEQFF
CDR3 DNA: TGCGCCAGCAGTGGAAGCGGACTAGCGGGGGGGGGTGAGCAGTTCTTC

clone size: -
V gene: TRBV5-1
D gene: TRBD1
J gene: TRBJ1-2
CDR3 protein: CASSLGGQGNYGYTF
CDR3 DNA: TGCGCCAGCAGCTTGGGGGGACAGGGAAACTATGGCTACACCTTC

clone size: -
V gene: TRBV5-1
D gene: -
J gene: TRBJ2-3
CDR3 protein: CASSLFTPGDSGDTQYF
CDR3 DNA: TGCGCCAGCAGCTTGTTCACCCCCGGAGATAGCGGAGATACGCAGTATTTT

clone size: -
V gene: TRBV3-1/TRBV3-2
D gene: TRBD2
J gene: TRBJ2-2
CDR3 protein: CASSRQGAGASTGELFF
CDR3 DNA: TGTGCCAGCAGCCGCCAGGGAGCGGGGGCCTCCACCGGGGAGCTGTTTTTT

clone size: -
V gene: TRBV27
D gene: -
J gene: TRBJ2-2
CDR3 protein: CASSSLSSVTGELFF
CDR3 DNA: TGTGCCAGCAGTTCCCTATCATCGGTTACCGGGGAGCTGTTTTTT

clone size: -
V gene: TRBV30
D gene: -
J gene: TRBJ2-2
CDR3 protein: CAWSVQQGTGELFF
CDR3 DNA: TGTGCCTGGAGTGTACAGCAGGGCACCGGGGAGCTGTTTTTT

clone size: -
V gene: TRBV2
D gene: -
J gene: TRBJ2-7
CDR3 protein: CAKGRVSYEQYF
CDR3 DNA: TGTGCCAAAGGCCGGGTCTCCTACGAGCAGTACTTC

clone size: -
V gene: TRBV10-1
D gene: -
J gene: TRBJ1-5
CDR3 protein: CASSESNGWRGLSFSNQPQHF
CDR3 DNA: TGCGCCAGCAGTGAGTCAAACGGGTGGAGGGGCCTCTCTTTTAGCAATCAGCCCCAGCATTTT

clone size: -
V gene: TRBV7-2
D gene: TRBD2
J gene: TRBJ2-5
CDR3 protein: CASSSQGTSGGAETQYF
CDR3 DNA: TGTGCCAGCAGCTCCCAAGGGACTAGCGGGGGAGCGGAGACCCAGTACTTC

clone size: -
V gene: TRBV20-1
D gene: TRBD1
J gene: TRBJ1-1
CDR3 protein: CSASGVAGGMNTEAFF
CDR3 DNA: TGCAGTGCTAGTGGAGTGGCAGGGGGTATGAACACTGAAGCTTTCTTT

clone size: -
V gene: TRBV27
D gene: TRBD2
J gene: TRBJ2-1
CDR3 protein: CASSALAGGNHNEQFF
CDR3 DNA: TGTGCCAGCAGTGCACTAGCGGGGGGAAACCACAATGAGCAGTTCTTC

clone size: -
V gene: TRBV11-3
D gene: -
J gene: TRBJ2-5
CDR3 protein: CASSSRDLQETQYF
CDR3 DNA: TGTGCCAGCAGCTCGCGGGACTTGCAAGAGACCCAGTACTTC

clone size: once
V gene: TRBV19
D gene: -
J gene: TRBJ1-3
CDR3 protein: CASSIFRSSGNTIYF
CDR3 DNA: TGTGCCAGTAGTATTTTTCGGTCCTCTGGAAACACCATATATTTT

clone size: -
V gene: TRBV5-1
D gene: -
J gene: TRBJ1-3
CDR3 protein: CASSPSISGNTIYF
CDR3 DNA: TGCGCCAGCAGCCCTAGTATCTCTGGAAACACCATATATTTT

clone size: -
V gene: TRBV27
D gene: -
J gene: TRBJ2-2
CDR3 protein: CASSLSLVMNTGELFF
CDR3 DNA: TGTGCCAGCAGTTTATCTTTAGTGATGAACACCGGGGAGCTGTTTTTT

clone size: once
V gene: TRBV6-5
D gene: TRBD1
J gene: TRBJ1-4
CDR3 protein: CASSYSTGGSEKLFF
CDR3 DNA: TGTGCCAGCAGTTACTCGACAGGGGGGAGTGAAAAACTGTTTTTT

clone size: few
V gene: TRBV5-1
D gene: -
J gene: TRBJ2-5
CDR3 protein: CASSPGQLIIQETQYF
CDR3 DNA: TGCGCCAGCAGCCCAGGACAGTTAATAATCCAAGAGACCCAGTACTTC

clone size: -
V gene: TRBV19
D gene: TRBD1
J gene: TRBJ1-4
CDR3 protein: CASSSQGAGEKLFF
CDR3 DNA: TGTGCCAGTAGTTCACAGGGGGCAGGTGAAAAACTGTTTTTT

clone size: -
V gene: TRBV5-1
D gene: TRBD1
J gene: TRBJ2-3
CDR3 protein: CASSPGTGGRTDTQYF
CDR3 DNA: TGCGCCAGCAGCCCCGGGACAGGGGGCAGGACAGATACGCAGTATTTT

clone size: -
V gene: TRBV9
D gene: -
J gene: TRBJ1-2
CDR3 protein: CASSVGAGNNYGYTF
CDR3 DNA: TGTGCCAGCAGCGTAGGGGCAGGGAATAACTATGGCTACACCTTC

clone size: -
V gene: TRBV7-6
D gene: TRBD1
J gene: TRBJ2-3
CDR3 protein: CASSSNYRQGTSTDTQYF
CDR3 DNA: TGTGCCAGCAGCTCGAATTATCGACAGGGAACTAGCACAGATACGCAGTATTTT

clone size: -
V gene: TRBV5-1
D gene: -
J gene: TRBJ2-2
CDR3 protein: CASSLGNRGATGELFF
CDR3 DNA: TGCGCCAGCAGCTTAGGGAACCGGGGGGCCACCGGGGAGCTGTTTTTT

clone size: -
V gene: TRBV6-5
D gene: TRBD1
J gene: TRBJ1-5
CDR3 protein: CASRDRVAQPQHF
CDR3 DNA: TGTGCCAGCAGGGACAGGGTTGCTCAGCCCCAGCATTTT